A single sample gave rise to the 15 T cell receptor beta chains below, sequenced in a study of blood T cell repertoires in COVID-19. Here immunoSEQ multiplex PCR was the method, and the copy in TCRdb shows in-frame clones only, minus some. The sample comprises tens of thousands of clones, 80% to 95% of which are singletons, and around 4.3% rests with the top ten. Specimen: peripheral blood. Receptors were obtained from a man in his forties or fifties with active COVID-19.

This rearrangement joins TRBV6-5 to TRBJ1-6; possibly TRBD1 for D (6 bases). Between the trimmed V and J ends, which lost 9 bases and 8 bases, there was a span of 14 bases. The CDR3 consists of 13 residues. CDR1 MNHEY and CDR2 SVGAGI come from the germline V gene. The CDR3 nucleotides read TGTGCCAGTACCACAGGGATAGATTCACCCCTCCACTTT. It is translated as CASTTGIDSPLHF.

The chain employs TRBV12-5 and TRBJ2-5, with 10 bases fitting TRBD1. From germline, CDR1 is LGHNT and CDR2 FRNRAP. J lost 7 bases, V lost 4 bases, and 3 bases had no gene match. The CDR3 totals 13 residues. The CDR3 nucleotides read TGTGCTAGTGGTTCCAGGACAGGGGGGACCCAGTACTTC. It is translated as CASGSRTGGTQYF. Filled out from reference TRBV12-5 and TRBJ2-5, the complete variable domain reads DARVTQTPRHKVTEMGQEVTMRCQPILGHNTVFWYRQTMMQGLELLAYFRNRAPLDDSGMPKDRFSAEMPDATLATLKIQPSEPRDSAVYFCASGSRTGGTQYFGPGTRLLVL.

The J gene is TRBJ2-3, the V gene TRBV20-1, with 13 bases that match TRBD2. CDR3 length: 15 residues. V shed 3 bases, J shed 8 bases, and the junction held 8 bases outside the gene matches. Germline values: CDR1 DFQATT, CDR2 SNEGSKA (reference sequence). The CDR3 sequence is CSASLGTSGIGTQYF. As DNA, the CDR3 is TGCAGTGCTAGTCTGGGGACTAGCGGGATAGGTACGCAGTATTTT.

The gene calls are TRBV15 and TRBJ1-2; 12 bases line up with TRBD1. This CDR3 contains 15 residues. The V gene end was trimmed by 5 bases and the J gene end by 4 bases; junction bases not matched to a gene: 5. CDR1 is LNHNV, CDR2 YYDKDF, per germline (reference sequence). CDR3 DNA sequence: TGTGCCACCAGCGGGGACAGGGGGCATGGCTATGGCTACACCTTC. Encoded protein: CATSGDRGHGYGYTF.

The J gene is TRBJ2-7, the V gene TRBV19, with 12 bases aligning to TRBD2. This CDR3 spans 16 amino acids. CDR1 is LNHDA and CDR2 is SQIVND in the germline V gene (reference sequence). Losses at the gene ends were 4 bases for V and 6 bases for J; bases not matched to a gene: 10. CDR3 sequence: CASSRGLAGNPGEQYF. The DNA for the CDR3 is TGTGCCAGTAGTAGGGGACTAGCGGGTAATCCTGGCGAGCAGTACTTC.

The chain links TRBV12-3 or TRBV12-4 to TRBJ1-2; D is uncertain. CDR3 size: 11 residues. The ends were cut back, 11 bases at V and 5 bases at J, with 12 bases in the middle. CDR3 protein: CAAGDGYGYTF. The CDR3 coding sequence is TGTGCCGCCGGGGATGGGTATGGCTACACCTTC.

This chain joins TRBV5-1 and TRBJ1-1; D might be TRBD1 (6 bases). Germline loops: CDR1 SGHRS, CDR2 YFSETQ. This CDR3 spans 15 amino acids. Deletions cut 3 bases from V and 0 bases from J, with 12 bases between. CDR3 residues: CASSSDSIMNTEAFF. CDR3 coding DNA: TGCGCCAGCAGCTCGGACAGCATAATGAACACTGAAGCTTTCTTT.

This chain links TRBV5-4 with TRBJ2-1; 7 nucleotides line up with TRBD2. V trimming: 4 bases; J trimming: 5 bases; junction bases outside the gene matches: 12. The length of the CDR3 is 16 residues. Germline loops: CDR1 SGHNT, CDR2 YYREEE (reference sequence). This chain's CDR3 is CASSPSGGGRNNEQFF. As DNA, the CDR3 is TGTGCCAGCAGCCCTAGTGGGGGGGGGAGAAACAATGAGCAGTTCTTC.

The J gene is TRBJ2-3, the V gene TRBV9; possibly TRBD2 for D (5 bases). The V and J ends lost 3 bases and 4 bases respectively, with 9 bases between them. The CDR3 sequence is 13 residues long. Germline CDR1 reads SGDLS; CDR2 reads YYNGEE. In DNA, the CDR3 is TGTGCCAGCAGCGAAACTAGTTCAGATACGCAGTATTTT. Translation: CASSETSSDTQYF.

V is TRBV25-1 and J is TRBJ2-7; possible D gene TRBD2, 6 bases. The CDR3 consists of 13 residues. V was trimmed by 4 bases and J by 3 bases, leaving 10 bases between them. Looked up from germline, CDR1 is MGHDK and CDR2 is SYGVNS. CDR3 DNA: TGTGCCAGCAGTGTGGAGGGGCACTACGAGCAGTACTTC. This encodes CASSVEGHYEQYF.

The V and J genes are TRBV7-2 and TRBJ1-1; no clear D gene. The CDR3 has 13 amino acids. Between the trimmed V and J ends, which lost 8 bases and 0 bases, there was a span of 10 bases. Germline loops: CDR1 SGHTA, CDR2 FQGNSA. The DNA for the CDR3 is TGTGCCAGCTCCCGAGTCCTGAACACTGAAGCTTTCTTT. Its protein is CASSRVLNTEAFF.

The rearrangement joins TRBV14 to TRBJ1-2, with 8 bases identical to TRBD1. V dropped 0 bases and J dropped 4; count of bases not matched to a gene: 7. This CDR3 spans 16 amino acids. Per the germline V gene, CDR1 is SGHDN and CDR2 is FVKESK. CDR3 nucleotide sequence: TGTGCCAGCAGCCAAGATTGGACAGGGCGTGGCTATGGCTACACCTTC. This sequence encodes CASSQDWTGRGYGYTF.

This chain connects TRBV27 to TRBJ1-1; D is ambiguous. CDR3 length equals 18 residues. CDR1 and CDR2 from the germline V gene are MNHEY and SMNVEV (reference sequence). Trimming removed 2 bases at V and 0 bases at J, with 19 bases between. This chain's CDR3 is CASSLPLTRLGMNTEAFF. Written as DNA, the CDR3 is TGTGCCAGCAGTTTACCCTTGACCCGGCTCGGGATGAACACTGAAGCTTTCTTT.

The CDR3 reads CASMPAGTLYGYTF. CDR3 sequence (DNA): TGCGCCAGCATGCCTGCAGGAACGCTTTATGGCTACACCTTC. The V gene is TRBV5-1, the J gene TRBJ1-2; D gene unclear. The V gene lost 6 bases and the J gene lost 5 bases, with 17 bases spanning the gap. The CDR3 is 14 residues long. Germline V gene data show CDR1 as SGHRS and CDR2 as YFSETQ. Full variable domain (outside the CDR3, taken from reference TRBV5-1 and TRBJ1-2): KAGVTQTPRYLIKTRGQQVTLSCSPISGHRSVSWYQQTPGQGLQFLFEYFSETQRNKGNFPGRFSGRQFSNSRSEMNVSTLELGDSALYLCASMPAGTLYGYTFGSGTRLTVV.

The chain employs TRBV24-1 and TRBJ1-5; D gene uncertain. Looked up from germline, CDR1 is KGHDR and CDR2 is SFDVKD. Trimming cost V 7 bases and J 2 bases, with 14 bases left between them. The CDR3 is 15 residues long. DNA for the CDR3: TGTGCCACCAGCGCCTCGAGAACCCGCAATCAGCCCCAGCATTTT. Translating it yields CATSASRTRNQPQHF.